The source of this T cell receptor beta chain is a study of metastatic and nonmetastatic thyroid tumors. Whole-study context: Patients with malignant and benign thyroid disease provided blood and tumor or nodule tissue, whose repertoires were compared. Findings of the study overall: For both blood and tumor, malignant thyroid tumors reportedly showed significantly higher TCR beta diversity than benign nodules did.

All patients reached thyroid surgery having received no treatment beforehand. Many counts were recorded for this clone. Its antigen is as yet unknown. Germline V gene lookup returns CDR1 LGHNA and CDR2 YSLEER. The CDR3 has 13 residues. V was clipped by 5 bases and J by 7 bases, with 14 bases between them. TCRdb ran MiXCR on the PCR reads. The data show 85,000 to 100,000 clones, roughly 13% seen once. The chain uses TRBV4-3 and TRBJ1-1; possible D gene TRBD1, 5 bases. The sample consisted of blood. This sequence originates from a female donor with papillary thyroid cancer or a benign thyroid nodule (not recorded which). Some clones in this sample may be carry-over from other donors' samples. The CDR3 sequence is CASSSGVGDEAFF. CDR3 coding DNA: TGCGCCAGCAGCTCGGGGGTGGGTGATGAAGCTTTCTTT.